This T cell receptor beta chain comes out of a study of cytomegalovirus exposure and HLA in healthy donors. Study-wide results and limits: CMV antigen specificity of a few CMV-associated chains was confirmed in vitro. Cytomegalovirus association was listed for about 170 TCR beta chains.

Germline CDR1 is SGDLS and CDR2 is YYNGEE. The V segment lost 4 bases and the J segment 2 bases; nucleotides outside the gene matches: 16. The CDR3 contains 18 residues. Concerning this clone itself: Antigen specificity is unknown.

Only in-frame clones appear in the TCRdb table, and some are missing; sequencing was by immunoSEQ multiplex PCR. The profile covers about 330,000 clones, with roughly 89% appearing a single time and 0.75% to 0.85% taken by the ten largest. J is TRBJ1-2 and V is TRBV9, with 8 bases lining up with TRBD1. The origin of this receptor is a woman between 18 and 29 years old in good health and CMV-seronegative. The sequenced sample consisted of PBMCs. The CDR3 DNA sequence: TGTGCCAGCAGCCCCCAGAGGGACAGGCGAAACCCCAACTATGGCTACACCTTC. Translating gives CASSPQRDRRNPNYGYTF.